One sample yielded the 5 T cell receptor beta chains listed below, sequenced in a study of OX40 agonist ivuxolimab in advanced cancers. Some clones are missing from TCRdb's copy, which holds only in-frame ones; the method was immunoSEQ multiplex PCR. The sample lists about 54,000 clones, 75% to 95% seen once, with 8.7% in the top ten. The sequencing here drew on CD4+ or CD8+ T cells sorted from blood, taken in a trial of the OX40 agonist ivuxolimab. The receptors originated from an adult with an advanced solid tumor such as melanoma, head and neck, liver or kidney cancer.

The V call is TRBV7-2, the J call TRBJ1-1, with D tentatively TRBD1 (5 bases). V lost 2 bases to trimming and J lost 10 bases, with 11 bases between them. The CDR3 extends over 12 amino acids. The germline CDR1 and CDR2 sequences are SGHTA and FQGNSA. CDR3 region: CASSLLGDGAFF. CDR3 DNA sequence: TGTGCCAGCAGCTTATTAGGGGATGGAGCTTTCTTT.

This chain joins TRBV4-1 and TRBJ2-2; D is unresolved. CDR3 length: 13 amino acids. With 4 bases removed from V and 4 bases from J, the gap between germline ends came to 7 bases. The germline gives CDR1 MGHRA, CDR2 YSYEKL. The CDR3 DNA is TGCGCCAGCAGCCTTACAGCCACCGGGGAGCTGTTTTTT. Protein product: CASSLTATGELFF.

V is TRBV19 and J is TRBJ2-3; no clear D. Deletions cut 3 bases from V and 6 bases from J, with 1 base between. The CDR3 is 10 residues long. Germline CDR1 reads LNHDA; CDR2 reads SQIVND (reference sequence). CDR3 protein: CASSMDTQYF. The CDR3 bases are TGTGCCAGTAGTATGGATACGCAGTATTTT.

V is TRBV7-9 and J is TRBJ1-1; 9 bases are shared with TRBD1. Germline assignment: CDR1 SEHNR and CDR2 FQNEAQ (reference sequence). The J segment lost 6 bases and the V segment lost 3 bases, leaving 5 bases of the junction unmatched. This CDR3 comprises 14 residues. CDR3 in amino acids: CASSLGQGYAEAFF. The CDR3 coding sequence is TGTGCCAGCAGCTTGGGACAGGGATATGCTGAAGCTTTCTTT.

V and J are TRBV9 and TRBJ2-3, with D tentatively TRBD2 (5 bases). CDR3 length: 16 amino acids. V gave up 8 bases and J gave up 3 bases, with 22 bases separating them. Germline V gene data show CDR1 as SGDLS and CDR2 as YYNGEE. CDR3: CASAPTGVFRTDTQYF. CDR3 in DNA: TGTGCCAGTGCCCCCACCGGGGTCTTCAGGACAGATACGCAGTATTTT.